The clone carrying this T cell receptor (beta chain) was seen repeatedly, ten times or more. This entry comes from a study of early T cells in non-severe SARS-CoV-2 infection. The germline gives CDR1 SGHAT, CDR2 FQNNGV. The V and J ends lost 2 bases and 4 bases respectively, with 8 bases between them. The CDR3 length is 13 residues. Individual cDNA molecules carried attached unique molecular identifiers. TCRdb processed the 5' RACE reads anew with MiXCR; each CDR3 protein has one entry. Of tens of thousands of distinct CDR3 sequences in the sample, roughly 5.7% were seen once. Sequencing input: whole blood. The source of this sequence is an adult who was a healthcare worker with PCR-confirmed SARS-CoV-2 infection or an uninfected control (not recorded which). The gene calls are TRBV11-2 and TRBJ1-2; possibly TRBD1 for D (5 bases). The CDR3 coding sequence is TGTGCCAGCAGCTTATCAGGGTCCTATGGCTACACCTTC. Translating it yields CASSLSGSYGYTF.